Each of the 14 T cell receptor beta chains below was sequenced from the same sample in a study of shared clonotypes between healthy human individuals (TCRdb year 2020). The library was made by the immunoSEQ multiplex PCR assay. TCRdb's version of the immuneACCESS table is confined to in-frame rearrangements and falls short of the full clone set. An unresolved V gene accounts for under half of the shortfall where checked; the remainder is of unknown origin. Across this sample there are about 2 million clones, with 90% to 95% seen only once. 0.13% of the sample is taken by the ten largest. The sequencing input was naive CD4+ T cells sorted from blood. In light of the paper, this sample's cell subset or site label describes: CD45RA+ positively selected. These receptor sequences come from a man younger than 35 in good health.

The rearrangement uses TRBV28 and TRBJ2-3; TRBD1 might be the D (6 bases). The V end lost 7 bases, the J end lost 5 bases, and 19 bases lay between the germline ends. This CDR3 has 15 amino acids. CDR1 and CDR2 from the germline V gene are MDHEN and SYDVKM. CDR3 bases: TGTGCCAGCACCTCGGGTGGGGGCAGGGGAGATACGCAGTATTTT. Amino acid sequence: CASTSGGGRGDTQYF.

J is TRBJ1-1 and V is TRBV4-1; D may be TRBD1 (6 bases). The germline V and J ends were trimmed by 10 bases and 6 bases, with 27 bases remaining between them. Germline CDR1 MGHRA, CDR2 YSYEKL. The CDR3 has 16 residues. CDR3 in amino acids: CATWGSGGGPRPEAFF. CDR3 nucleotide sequence: TGCGCCACATGGGGATCGGGGGGCGGCCCTCGACCTGAAGCTTTCTTT.

The CDR3 DNA sequence: TGCGCCAGCAGCTTGGCAGGGCCCCCGATGAACACTGAAGCTTTCTTT. It is translated as CASSLAGPPMNTEAFF. This chain uses TRBV5-1 with TRBJ1-1; tentatively, D is TRBD1 (5 bases). Trimming shortened V by 0 bases and J by 0 bases, and 12 bases separated the two germline ends. The germline CDR1 and CDR2 sequences are SGHRS and YFSETQ. There are 16 residues in the CDR3.

This clone is a singleton in its sample. DNA for the CDR3: TGTGCCAGCAGTCAGATCATGAACACTGAAGCTTTCTTT. It translates to CASSQIMNTEAFF. The J gene is TRBJ1-1, the V gene TRBV2; D not resolved. Germline values: CDR1 SNHLY, CDR2 FYNNEI. V lost 5 bases and J 0 bases, leaving 7 bases between the germline ends. This CDR3 contains 13 residues.

Worth noting for this clone: The sample holds other DNA sequences that translate to the same CDR3. V gene TRBV2 combines with J gene TRBJ1-6, with 7 bases aligning to TRBD1. The V gene's germline CDR1 is SNHLY and CDR2 FYNNEI. After removal of 4 bases from V and 6 bases from J, the junction contained 3 bases not matched to a gene. This CDR3 region has 14 residues. Here the CDR3 DNA reads TGTGCCAGCAGTGGGGGGACAGCTAATTCACCCCTCCACTTT. Translating it yields CASSGGTANSPLHF.

This chain connects TRBV10-2 to TRBJ1-2; D might be TRBD1 (5 bases). This CDR3 contains 14 residues. V was shortened by 0 bases and J by 4 bases, with 9 bases between the two germline ends. Per the germline V gene, CDR1 is WSHSY and CDR2 is SAAADI. The CDR3 spells CASSESAGPYGYTF. CDR3 sequence (DNA): TGCGCCAGCAGTGAGTCGGCGGGACCCTATGGCTACACCTTC.

The rearrangement links TRBV6-6 to TRBJ1-1; 7 positions match TRBD1. V gave up 2 bases and J gave up 0 bases; unmatched junction bases: 0. The CDR3 sequence is 14 residues long. Germline V gene data show CDR1 as MNHNY and CDR2 as SVGAGI (reference sequence). The CDR3 loop reads CASSYTGVNTEAFF. In nucleotides, the CDR3 is TGTGCCAGCAGTTACACAGGGGTGAACACTGAAGCTTTCTTT.

The chain carries TRBV14 and TRBJ1-3; 9 positions agree with TRBD1. Germline values: CDR1 SGHDN, CDR2 FVKESK. The CDR3 extends over 16 amino acids. The V gene end was trimmed by 0 bases and the J gene end by 5 bases; junction bases not matched to a gene: 5. The CDR3 is CASSQDSGQGRNTIYF. The CDR3 DNA reads as TGTGCCAGCAGCCAAGATTCGGGACAGGGAAGAAACACCATATATTTT.

Of note for this clone: At the DNA level, this CDR3 is encoded by other sequences in the same sample as well. The chain uses TRBV5-1 and TRBJ1-1, with 11 bases identical to TRBD1. Germline loops: CDR1 SGHRS, CDR2 YFSETQ. V gave up 4 bases and J gave up 2 bases; unmatched junction bases: 4. This CDR3 has 15 residues. CDR3 DNA: TGCGCCAGCAGCCCAGGGACAGGGGGAAACACTGAAGCTTTCTTT. It translates to CASSPGTGGNTEAFF.

The chain recombines TRBV7-9 with TRBJ1-2; 7 bases are shared with TRBD1. CDR3 length: 14 residues. Germline lookup yields CDR1 SEHNR and CDR2 FQNEAQ (reference sequence). Trimming cost V 3 bases and J 0 bases; bases outside gene matches: 1. This CDR3 reads CASSFDRANYGYTF. The CDR3 DNA follows: TGTGCCAGCAGCTTCGACAGGGCTAACTATGGCTACACCTTC.

Remarks on this clone: A much larger clone lies one base from this, so it may be a read error. Other DNA variants within this sample encode the same CDR3. This rearrangement joins TRBV15 to TRBJ2-7; D gene uncertain. The germline V and J ends were trimmed by 0 bases and 4 bases, with 7 bases remaining between them. Germline CDR1 LNHNV, CDR2 YYDKDF (reference sequence). This CDR3 region has 13 residues. The CDR3 DNA reads as TGTGCCACCAGCAGAGATAGTGGGTACGAGCAGTACTTC. Protein product: CATSRDSGYEQYF.

V and J are TRBV4-1 and TRBJ2-5, with a tentative D call TRBD1 (8 bases). The germline gives CDR1 MGHRA, CDR2 YSYEKL. Trimming stripped 5 bases from V and 5 bases from J, with 15 bases between. The length of the CDR3 is 14 residues. CDR3 nucleotides: TGCGCCAGCAGCAAACAGGGGGGGTGGGAGACCCAGTACTTC. It specifies CASSKQGGWETQYF.

The V gene is TRBV11-2, the J gene TRBJ2-2, with 8 bases aligning to TRBD1. J lost 6 bases, V lost 4 bases, and 7 bases had no gene match. Per germline, CDR1 SGHAT and CDR2 FQNNGV. The CDR3 runs to 15 residues. The CDR3 is CASSSTDRESGELFF. In DNA, the CDR3 is TGTGCCAGCAGCTCCACGGACAGGGAATCCGGGGAGCTGTTTTTT.

With respect to this clone: Mismatch with germline at one junction end may stem from a read error. The chain carries TRBV7-7 and TRBJ2-2, with 10 positions matching TRBD2. Germline-derived CDR1 and CDR2 are SSHAT and FNYEAQ (reference sequence). This CDR3 is built from 16 residues. The CDR3 region has the DNA TGTGCTAGCAGCTCCCCAAGCGGGGGGGGCACCGGGGAGCTGTTTTTT. It encodes CASSSPSGGGTGELFF.